This section outlines one TCR beta chain sequence together with its context. Its antigen is unidentified. This sample was included in a study of T cell repertoires in ileal Crohn's disease. Overall study findings and caveats: Sorted CD8 T cells held more high-frequency clones than CD4. Active smokers at surgery had more clonal expansions than non-smokers.

Surgical specimens yielded lamina propria lymphocytes, which were density-gradient separated and then sorted. The J segment lost 4 bases and the V segment lost 1 base, leaving 7 bases of the junction unmatched. Germline-derived CDR1 and CDR2 are LGHNA and YSLEER. This CDR3 has 16 amino acids. Here immunoSEQ multiplex PCR was the method, and the copy in TCRdb shows in-frame clones only, minus some. This sample carries approximately 2,700 clones, about nine tenths of them seen once, and the ten largest clones take more than 2%. The TCR was taken from an adult with Crohn's disease. Source material: CD4+ T cells sorted from the ileum. The rearrangement uses TRBV4-3 and TRBJ2-5; the match to TRBD2 covers 9 bases. The CDR3 nucleotides read TGCGCCAGCAGCCAAGGGAGTAGCGGGAGCTCAGAGACCCAGTACTTC. Translated, it gives CASSQGSSGSSETQYF.